The 21 T cell receptor beta chains below were found in one sample sequenced in a study of beta chain features in type 1 diabetes. Sequencing targeted expressed TCRB transcripts, as all isolated RNA had been reverse transcribed. Some clones are missing from TCRdb's copy, which holds only in-frame ones; the method was immunoSEQ multiplex PCR. The table shows about 470,000 clones, with about 29% occurring only once. What was sequenced was naive CD4+ T cells from blood. All receptors come from a man aged 18 to 30 in good health.

A few counts support this clone. The V call is TRBV30, the J call TRBJ2-3; 7 bases line up with TRBD2. With V trimmed by 2 bases and J by 3 bases, 11 bases remained unmatched. CDR1 and CDR2 (germline): GTSNPN, SVGIG (reference sequence). This CDR3 spans 16 amino acids. CDR3 DNA: TGTGCCTGGAGTATTCCTAGCGGAAGATGGACAGATACGCAGTATTTT. Residues: CAWSIPSGRWTDTQYF.

This chain joins TRBV30 and TRBJ1-5; 7 bases agree with TRBD1. The J segment lost 5 bases and the V segment lost 4 bases, leaving 5 bases of the junction unmatched. Germline assignment: CDR1 GTSNPN and CDR2 SVGIG (reference sequence). The CDR3 is 13 residues long. The CDR3 loop reads CAWTDRVHQPQHF. As DNA, the CDR3 is TGTGCCTGGACTGACAGGGTTCATCAGCCCCAGCATTTT.

The rearrangement joins TRBV12-5 to TRBJ2-3; TRBD2 aligns across 8 bases. After removal of 0 bases from V and 4 bases from J, the junction contained 6 bases not matched to a gene. The CDR3 length is 16 residues. CDR1 is LGHNT and CDR2 is FRNRAP in the germline V gene. In DNA, the CDR3 is TGTGCTAGTGGTTTGGTATACCTAGCGGGCTCAGATACGCAGTATTTT. Protein: CASGLVYLAGSDTQYF.

This clone was seen more than once but under ten times. This chain joins TRBV30 and TRBJ2-7; 9 bases line up with TRBD1. Per germline, CDR1 GTSNPN and CDR2 SVGIG (reference sequence). Unmatched junction bases numbered 14, after V lost 3 bases and J lost 5 bases. This CDR3 is built from 16 residues. As DNA, the CDR3 is TGTGCCTGGAGCCCCCGACCGGGACAGGGTAGACACGAGCAGTACTTC. It translates to CAWSPRPGQGRHEQYF.

The table lists this clone with a few counts. The gene calls are TRBV5-4 and TRBJ2-1, with TRBD2 identical over 12 bases. Germline CDR1 reads SGHNT; CDR2 reads YYREEE (reference sequence). Trimming took 2 bases from V and 5 from J; bases not matched to a gene: 5. CDR3 length: 16 amino acids. The CDR3 DNA reads as TGTGCCAGCAGCTTTACCCGGACTAGCGGGGACAATGAGCAGTTCTTC. Its translation is CASSFTRTSGDNEQFF. Full variable domain (remainder filled in from reference TRBV5-4 and TRBJ2-1): ETGVTQSPTHLIKTRGQQVTLRCSSQSGHNTVSWYQQALGQGPQFIFQYYREEENGRGNFPPRFSGLQFPNYSSELNVNALELDDSALYLCASSFTRTSGDNEQFFGPGTRLTVL.

This clone was seen only a few times. The rearrangement uses TRBV30 and TRBJ2-5; D is unresolved. The J call may be faulty, since TRBJ2-7 better matches the DNA end. This CDR3 has 13 residues. Germline CDR1 GTSNPN, CDR2 SVGIG (reference sequence). The CDR3 DNA reads as TGTGCCTGGAGTGTATCCGCTCAGTACGAGCAGTACTTC. Translating it yields CAWSVSAQYEQYF.

This clone showed up just a few times. Other DNA sequences in this specimen translate into the identical CDR3. The V gene is TRBV20-1, the J gene TRBJ2-3; D is unresolved. Germline CDR1 and CDR2: DFQATT and SNEGSKA (reference sequence). Trimming removed 5 bases from V and 6 bases from J, with 9 bases in between. CDR3 length equals 11 residues. The CDR3 region is CSAPLGDTQYF. The CDR3 region has the DNA TGCAGTGCTCCACTCGGGGATACGCAGTATTTT.

This chain links TRBV11-2 with TRBJ2-4; D not resolved. CDR1 and CDR2 (germline): SGHAT, FQNNGV. The V gene lost 1 base and the J gene lost 0 bases, with 13 bases spanning the gap. CDR3 size: 17 residues. The CDR3 sequence: CASSLGSGTVAKNIQYF. DNA of the CDR3: TGTGCCAGCAGCTTAGGGTCCGGAACAGTAGCCAAAAACATTCAGTACTTC. Combining the CDR3 with reference TRBV11-2 and TRBJ2-4 gives the whole variable domain EAGVAQSPRYKIIEKRQSVAFWCNPISGHATLYWYQQILGQGPKLLIQFQNNGVVDDSQLPKDRFSAERLKGVDSTLKIQPAKLEDSAVYLCASSLGSGTVAKNIQYFGAGTRLSVL.

The chain is built from TRBV11-2 and TRBJ2-5, with 8 bases fitting TRBD1. This CDR3 contains 14 residues. CDR1 and CDR2 (germline): SGHAT, FQNNGV. The V gene end was trimmed by 3 bases and the J gene end by 5 bases; junction bases not matched to a gene: 5. The CDR3 DNA sequence: TGTGCCAGCAGCTTGGACAGGGTTCCGGAGACCCAGTACTTC. Translated, it gives CASSLDRVPETQYF.

This clone was seen only once. The CDR3 region is CASSVDASGRIRDNEQFF. The CDR3 bases are TGTGCCAGCAGCGTAGATGCTAGCGGGAGAATCCGAGACAATGAGCAGTTCTTC. The J gene is TRBJ2-1, the V gene TRBV9; 10 bases fit TRBD2. J lost 5 bases, V lost 0 bases, and 11 bases had no gene match. This CDR3 is 18 amino acids long. CDR1 is SGDLS, CDR2 YYNGEE, per germline.

This chain joins TRBV4-1 and TRBJ1-2; a possible D gene is TRBD1 (5 bases). The length of the CDR3 is 17 residues. Deletions cut 4 bases from V and 1 base from J, with 19 bases between. Per germline, CDR1 MGHRA and CDR2 YSYEKL. The CDR3 loop is CASSRGNLGLFNYGYTF. DNA of the CDR3: TGCGCCAGCAGCCGGGGTAATCTGGGACTCTTTAACTATGGCTACACCTTC.

This chain uses TRBV23-1 with TRBJ2-7; tentatively, D is TRBD1 (8 bases). TRBV23-1 is an ORF, with its function uncertain. Trimming removed 4 bases at V and 0 bases at J, with 16 bases between. This CDR3 spans 16 amino acids. CDR3 nucleotides: TGCGCCAGCAGTCGGGGGGGACAGGAACACTCCTACGAGCAGTACTTC. It translates to CASSRGGQEHSYEQYF.

The chain links TRBV7-9 to TRBJ2-7; 7 bases match TRBD1. J gave up 2 bases and V 6 bases, and 7 bases lay outside the gene matches. This CDR3 is 14 amino acids long. Looked up from germline, CDR1 is SEHNR and CDR2 is FQNEAQ (reference sequence). Here the CDR3 reads CASRPGTETYEQYF. CDR3 coding DNA: TGTGCCAGCAGACCCGGGACAGAAACCTACGAGCAGTACTTC.

The rearrangement uses TRBV30 and TRBJ2-1, with a tentative D call TRBD1 (7 bases). Germline V lookup: CDR1 GTSNPN, CDR2 SVGIG (reference sequence). Trimming took 5 bases from V and 3 from J, leaving 14 bases between them. CDR3 length: 14 residues. CDR3 DNA: TGTGCCTGGGCAGGGGGGTCGTACTACAATGAGCAGTTCTTC. Amino acids: CAWAGGSYYNEQFF. The full variable domain, its missing parts supplied by reference TRBV30 and TRBJ2-1, is SQTIHQWPATLVQPVGSPLSLECTVEGTSNPNLYWYRQAAGRGLQLLFYSVGIGQISSEVPQNLSASRPQDRQFILSSKKLLLSDSGFYLCAWAGGSYYNEQFFGPGTRLTVL.

CDR3 loop: CASSLNGRINEQFF. The CDR3 bases are TGTGCCAGCAGCTTAAACGGCAGAATCAATGAGCAGTTCTTC. J is TRBJ2-1 and V is TRBV7-3; D is uncertain. The CDR3 runs to 14 residues. The ends were cut back, 1 base at V and 6 bases at J, with 10 bases in the middle. The V gene's germline CDR1 is SGHTA and CDR2 FQGTGA.

This clone appeared a few times. The DNA of the CDR3 is TGTGCCAGCAGCTTCCTCGAGGGGAGAGAGACCCAGTACTTC. Amino acid sequence: CASSFLEGRETQYF. The chain links TRBV5-6 to TRBJ2-5, with D tentatively TRBD1 or TRBD2 (5 bases each). The CDR3 consists of 14 residues. Germline V gene sequence: CDR1 SGHDT, CDR2 YYEEEE. Trimming took 2 bases from V and 4 from J, leaving 12 bases between them.

The chain is built from TRBV30 and TRBJ2-7, with D hard to call. CDR3 length: 13 residues. V lost 0 bases and J lost 2, with 8 bases in between. Germline-derived CDR1 and CDR2 are GTSNPN and SVGIG (reference sequence). The CDR3 DNA sequence: TGTGCCTGGAGTGTATCTATCACCTACGAGCAGTACTTC. As protein: CAWSVSITYEQYF.

This clone was observed once. The chain links TRBV9 to TRBJ2-1; 10 bases align to TRBD2. CDR1 SGDLS and CDR2 YYNGEE come from the germline V gene. This CDR3 spans 18 amino acids. After removal of 1 base from V and 3 bases from J, the junction contained 10 bases not matched to a gene. The CDR3 nucleotides are TGTGCCAGCAGCGTACCCCAATCCGGGACTAGCGACTACAATGAGCAGTTCTTC. It is translated as CASSVPQSGTSDYNEQFF.

This clone was seen only a few times. The chain links TRBV4-3 to TRBJ2-7; D is tentatively TRBD1 or TRBD2 (6 bases each). CDR1 and CDR2 (germline): LGHNA, YSLEER. The CDR3 totals 16 residues. Trimming took 0 bases from V and 5 from J, leaving 17 bases between them. The CDR3 region is CASSQEYGGLPNEQYF. In DNA, the CDR3 is TGCGCCAGCAGCCAAGAGTACGGGGGCCTCCCGAACGAGCAGTACTTC.

CDR3 coding DNA: TGTGCCAGCAGCCAAGATCAGGCAGGACAGGGCCGGGGCGAGCAGTACTTC. It translates to CASSQDQAGQGRGEQYF. The genes are TRBV14 and TRBJ2-7; 8 nucleotides align to TRBD1. Germline CDR1 is SGHDN and CDR2 is FVKESK. This CDR3 spans 17 amino acids. Losses at the gene ends were 0 bases for V and 6 bases for J; bases not matched to a gene: 13.

This clone has a handful of counts. In the same sample, other DNA sequences code for this CDR3. The V call is TRBV29-1, the J call TRBJ2-3, with 8 bases identical to TRBD2. Germline V gene sequence: CDR1 SQVTM, CDR2 ANQGSEA. V lost 6 bases, J lost 1 base, and 3 bases stayed unmatched. The CDR3 spans 13 residues. CDR3 region: CSVRAGGTDTQYF. CDR3 in DNA: TGCAGCGTCCGAGCGGGGGGCACAGATACGCAGTATTTT.